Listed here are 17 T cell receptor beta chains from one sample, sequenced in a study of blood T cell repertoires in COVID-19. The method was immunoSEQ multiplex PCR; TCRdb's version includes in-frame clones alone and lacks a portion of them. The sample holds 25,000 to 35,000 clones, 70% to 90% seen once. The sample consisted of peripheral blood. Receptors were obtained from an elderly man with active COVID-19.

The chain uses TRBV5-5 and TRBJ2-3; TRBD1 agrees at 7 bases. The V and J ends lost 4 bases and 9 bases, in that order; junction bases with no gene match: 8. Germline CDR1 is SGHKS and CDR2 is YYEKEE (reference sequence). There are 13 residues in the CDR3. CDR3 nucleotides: TGTGCCAGCAGCCCGCTTCCGGACAGGACGCAGTATTTT. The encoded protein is CASSPLPDRTQYF.

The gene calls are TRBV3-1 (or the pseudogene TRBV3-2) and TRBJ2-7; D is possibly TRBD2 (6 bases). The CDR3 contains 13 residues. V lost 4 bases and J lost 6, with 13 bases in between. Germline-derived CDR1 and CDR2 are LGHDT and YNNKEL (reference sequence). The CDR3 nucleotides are TGTGCCAGCAGCCGACAAGGACTACCCGAGCAGTACTTC. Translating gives CASSRQGLPEQYF.

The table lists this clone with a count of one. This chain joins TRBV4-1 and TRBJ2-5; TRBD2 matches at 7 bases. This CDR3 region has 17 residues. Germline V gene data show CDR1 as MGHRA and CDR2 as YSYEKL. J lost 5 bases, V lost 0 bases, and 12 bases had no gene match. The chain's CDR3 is CASSQETFRGDRETQYF. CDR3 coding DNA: TGCGCCAGCAGCCAAGAAACGTTTCGGGGGGACCGGGAGACCCAGTACTTC.

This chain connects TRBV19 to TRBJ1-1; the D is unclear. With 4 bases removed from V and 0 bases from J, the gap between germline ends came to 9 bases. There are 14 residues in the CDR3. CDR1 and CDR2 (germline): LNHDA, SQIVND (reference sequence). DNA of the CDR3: TGTGCCAGTAGTAATGGGCCCGTGAACACTGAAGCTTTCTTT. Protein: CASSNGPVNTEAFF.

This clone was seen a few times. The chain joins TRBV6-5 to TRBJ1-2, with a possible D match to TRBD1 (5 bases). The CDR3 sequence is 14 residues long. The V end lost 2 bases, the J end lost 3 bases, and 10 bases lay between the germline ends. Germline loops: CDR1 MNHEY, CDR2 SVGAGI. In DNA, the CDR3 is TGTGCCAGCAGTTACCATGACAGCTACTATGGCTACACCTTC. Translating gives CASSYHDSYYGYTF.

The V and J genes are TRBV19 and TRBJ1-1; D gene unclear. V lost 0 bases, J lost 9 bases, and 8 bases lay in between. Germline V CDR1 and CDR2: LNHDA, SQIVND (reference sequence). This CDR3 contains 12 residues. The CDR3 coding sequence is TGTGCCAGTAGTATAGAAGAGACTCAAGCTTTCTTT. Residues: CASSIEETQAFF. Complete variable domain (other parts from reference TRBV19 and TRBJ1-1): DGGITQSPKYLFRKEGQNVTLSCEQNLNHDAMYWYRQDPGQGLRLIYYSQIVNDFQKGDIAEGYSVSREKKESFPLTVTSAQKNPTAFYLCASSIEETQAFFGQGTRLTVV.

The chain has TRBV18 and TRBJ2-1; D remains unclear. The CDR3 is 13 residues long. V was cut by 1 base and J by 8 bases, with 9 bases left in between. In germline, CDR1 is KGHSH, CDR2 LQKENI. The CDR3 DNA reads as TGTGCCAGCTCACCACGACGACGGGATGAGCAGTTCTTC. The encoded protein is CASSPRRRDEQFF.

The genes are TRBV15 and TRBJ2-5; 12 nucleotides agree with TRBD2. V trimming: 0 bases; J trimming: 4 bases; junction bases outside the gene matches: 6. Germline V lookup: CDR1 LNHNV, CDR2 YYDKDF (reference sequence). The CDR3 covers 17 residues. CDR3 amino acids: CATSRDTSGGLGETQYF. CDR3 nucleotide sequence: TGTGCCACCAGCAGAGATACTAGCGGGGGGTTAGGAGAGACCCAGTACTTC.

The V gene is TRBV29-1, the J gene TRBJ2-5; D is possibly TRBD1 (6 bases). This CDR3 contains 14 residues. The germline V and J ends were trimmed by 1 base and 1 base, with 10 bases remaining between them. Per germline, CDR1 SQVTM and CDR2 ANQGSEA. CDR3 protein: CSVEAVGGQETQYF. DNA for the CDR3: TGCAGCGTTGAAGCCGTAGGGGGCCAAGAGACCCAGTACTTC.

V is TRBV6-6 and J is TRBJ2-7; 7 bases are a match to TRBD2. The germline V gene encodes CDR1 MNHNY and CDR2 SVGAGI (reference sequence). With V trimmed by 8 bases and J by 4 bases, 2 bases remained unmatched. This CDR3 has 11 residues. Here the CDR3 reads CASGRGYEQYF. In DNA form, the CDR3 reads TGTGCCAGCGGGCGGGGGTACGAGCAGTACTTC.

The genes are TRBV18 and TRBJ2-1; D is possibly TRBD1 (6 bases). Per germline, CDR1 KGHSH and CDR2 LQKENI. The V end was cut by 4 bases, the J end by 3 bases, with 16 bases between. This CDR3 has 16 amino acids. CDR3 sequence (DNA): TGTGCCAGCTCACTCTTTGGTGGGGGCAGCTACAATGAGCAGTTCTTC. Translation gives CASSLFGGGSYNEQFF.

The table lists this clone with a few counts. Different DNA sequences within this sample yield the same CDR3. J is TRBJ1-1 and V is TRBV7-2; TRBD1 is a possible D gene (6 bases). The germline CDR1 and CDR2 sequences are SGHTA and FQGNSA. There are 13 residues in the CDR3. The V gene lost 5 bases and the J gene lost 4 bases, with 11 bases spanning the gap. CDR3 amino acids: CASSPRGGTEAFF. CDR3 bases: TGTGCCAGCAGCCCAAGGGGGGGCACTGAAGCTTTCTTT.

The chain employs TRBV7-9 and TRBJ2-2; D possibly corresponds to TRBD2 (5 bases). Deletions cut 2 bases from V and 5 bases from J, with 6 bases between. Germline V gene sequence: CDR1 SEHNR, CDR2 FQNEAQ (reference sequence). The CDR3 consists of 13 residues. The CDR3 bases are TGTGCCAGCAGCTTAAGGGAGACCGGGGAGCTGTTTTTT. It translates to CASSLRETGELFF. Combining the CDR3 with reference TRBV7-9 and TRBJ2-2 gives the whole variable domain DTGVSQNPRHKITKRGQNVTFRCDPISEHNRLYWYRQTLGQGPEFLTYFQNEAQLEKSRLLSDRFSAERPKGSFSTLEIQRTEQGDSAMYLCASSLRETGELFFGEGSRLTVL.

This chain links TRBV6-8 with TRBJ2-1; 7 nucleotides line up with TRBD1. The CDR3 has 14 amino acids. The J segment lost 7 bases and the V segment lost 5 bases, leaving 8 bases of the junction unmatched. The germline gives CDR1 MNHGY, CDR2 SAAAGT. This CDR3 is CASSGGTVKNEQFF. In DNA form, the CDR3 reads TGTGCCAGCAGTGGTGGGACAGTCAAGAATGAGCAGTTCTTC.

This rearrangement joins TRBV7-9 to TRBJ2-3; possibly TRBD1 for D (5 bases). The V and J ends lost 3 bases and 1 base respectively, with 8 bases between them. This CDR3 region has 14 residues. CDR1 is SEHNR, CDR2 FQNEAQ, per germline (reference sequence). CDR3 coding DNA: TGTGCCAGCAGCTTGGGGCCTGGCACAGATACGCAGTATTTT. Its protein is CASSLGPGTDTQYF.

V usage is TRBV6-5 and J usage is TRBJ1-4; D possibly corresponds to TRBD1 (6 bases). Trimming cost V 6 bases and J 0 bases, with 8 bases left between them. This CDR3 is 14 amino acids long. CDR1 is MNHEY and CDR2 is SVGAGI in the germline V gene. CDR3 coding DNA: TGTGCCAGCAGCACAGGGACAACTAATGAAAAACTGTTTTTT. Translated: CASSTGTTNEKLFF.

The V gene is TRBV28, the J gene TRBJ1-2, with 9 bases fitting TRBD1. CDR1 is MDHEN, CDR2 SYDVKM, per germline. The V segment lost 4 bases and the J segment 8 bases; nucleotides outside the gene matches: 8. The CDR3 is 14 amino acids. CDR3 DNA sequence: TGTGCCAGCAGTTCAGGACAGGGGACGACAGGCTACACCTTC. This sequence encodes CASSSGQGTTGYTF.